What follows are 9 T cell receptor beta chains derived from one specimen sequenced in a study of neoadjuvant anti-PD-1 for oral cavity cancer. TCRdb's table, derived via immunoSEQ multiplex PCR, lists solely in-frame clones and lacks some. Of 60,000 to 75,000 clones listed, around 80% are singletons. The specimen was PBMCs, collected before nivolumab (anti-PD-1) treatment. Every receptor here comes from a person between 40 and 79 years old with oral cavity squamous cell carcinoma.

The CDR3 is CASSWGGANTEAFF. CDR3 DNA: TGTGCCAGCAGTTGGGGGGGCGCGAACACTGAAGCTTTCTTT. This chain connects TRBV27 to TRBJ1-1; D might be TRBD1 (6 bases). The CDR3 covers 14 residues. Germline loops: CDR1 MNHEY, CDR2 SMNVEV (reference sequence). Trimming shortened V by 4 bases and J by 1 base, and 10 bases separated the two germline ends.

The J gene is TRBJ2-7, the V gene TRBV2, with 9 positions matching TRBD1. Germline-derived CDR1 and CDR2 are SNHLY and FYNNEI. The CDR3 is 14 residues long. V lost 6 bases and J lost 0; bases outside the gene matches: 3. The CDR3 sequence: CASRRQGGSYEQYF. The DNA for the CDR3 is TGTGCCAGCAGGAGACAGGGGGGCTCCTACGAGCAGTACTTC.

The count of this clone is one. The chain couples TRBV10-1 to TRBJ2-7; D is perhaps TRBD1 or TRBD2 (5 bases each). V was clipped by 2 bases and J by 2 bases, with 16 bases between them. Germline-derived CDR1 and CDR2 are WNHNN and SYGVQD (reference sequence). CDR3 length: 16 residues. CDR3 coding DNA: TGCGCCAGCAGTGAGAACGGGGCCACGTACACCTACGAGCAGTACTTC. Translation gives CASSENGATYTYEQYF.

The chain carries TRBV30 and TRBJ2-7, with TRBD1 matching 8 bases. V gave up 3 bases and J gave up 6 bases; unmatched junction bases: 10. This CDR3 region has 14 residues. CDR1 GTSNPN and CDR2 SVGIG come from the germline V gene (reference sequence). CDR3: CAWRRTLQGGEQYF. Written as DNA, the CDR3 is TGTGCCTGGAGGAGGACGCTACAGGGGGGCGAGCAGTACTTC.

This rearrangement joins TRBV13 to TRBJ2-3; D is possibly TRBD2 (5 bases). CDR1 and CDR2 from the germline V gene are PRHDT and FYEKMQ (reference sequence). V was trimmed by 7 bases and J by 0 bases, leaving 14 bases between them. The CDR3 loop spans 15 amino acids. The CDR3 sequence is CASITRWASTDTQYF. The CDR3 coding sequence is TGTGCCAGCATCACTAGATGGGCAAGCACAGATACGCAGTATTTT.

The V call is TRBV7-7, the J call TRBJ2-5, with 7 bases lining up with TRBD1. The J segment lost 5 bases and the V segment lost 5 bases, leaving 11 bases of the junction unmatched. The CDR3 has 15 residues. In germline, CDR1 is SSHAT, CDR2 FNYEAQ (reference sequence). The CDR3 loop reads CASSPTGQGTETQYF. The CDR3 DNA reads TGTGCCAGCAGCCCGACAGGGCAGGGAACGGAGACCCAGTACTTC.

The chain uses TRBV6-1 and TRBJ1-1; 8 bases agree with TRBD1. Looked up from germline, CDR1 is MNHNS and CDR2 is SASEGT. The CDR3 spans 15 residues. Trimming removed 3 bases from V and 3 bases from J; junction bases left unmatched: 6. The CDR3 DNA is TGTGCCAGCAGTGAGCAGGGGGCGGGTTACACTGAAGCTTTCTTT. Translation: CASSEQGAGYTEAFF.

The CDR3 DNA follows: TGCGCCAGCAGCCATCCGGGAGGAATGGGGGGTTTCGGCTACACCTTC. This codes for CASSHPGGMGGFGYTF. The genes are TRBV4-1 and TRBJ1-2, with D perhaps matching TRBD1 (5 bases). Trimming pared 3 bases from V and 8 bases from J, leaving 22 bases between. CDR1 is MGHRA and CDR2 is YSYEKL in the germline V gene. The CDR3 is 16 amino acids.

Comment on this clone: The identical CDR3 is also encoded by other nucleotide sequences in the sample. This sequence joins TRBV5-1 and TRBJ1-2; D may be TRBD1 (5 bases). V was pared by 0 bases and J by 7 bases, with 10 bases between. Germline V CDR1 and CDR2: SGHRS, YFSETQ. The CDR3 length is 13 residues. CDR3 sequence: CASSLAGMSGYTF. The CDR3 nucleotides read TGCGCCAGCAGCTTGGCAGGGATGAGTGGCTACACCTTC. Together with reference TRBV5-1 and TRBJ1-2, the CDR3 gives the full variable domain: KAGVTQTPRYLIKTRGQQVTLSCSPISGHRSVSWYQQTPGQGLQFLFEYFSETQRNKGNFPGRFSGRQFSNSRSEMNVSTLELGDSALYLCASSLAGMSGYTFGSGTRLTVV.